This paragraph covers one T cell receptor (beta chain) sequence. This sample is part of a study of shared T cell receptors in the human thymus. Clones were read by immunoSEQ multiplex PCR, and TCRdb kept only the in-frame ones, dropping some. This sample yields roughly 710,000 clones, of which approximately 83% are seen a single time; 0.0095% to 0.011% belongs to the top ten. Per germline, CDR1 MGHRA and CDR2 YSYEKL. Unmatched junction bases numbered 10, after V lost 4 bases and J lost 4 bases. This CDR3 spans 16 amino acids. Another study also made use of these data, one on human thymus T cells. That investigation notes: Resections were taken during corrective heart surgery, and the thymus tissue came from these.

The TCR comes from a girl younger than two with a congenital heart defect. The chain links TRBV4-1 to TRBJ1-2, with TRBD1 identical over 9 bases. Sequences were obtained from thymocytes. CDR3 in DNA: TGCGCCAGCAGCCGCCAACCCGGGACAGGGCGCTATGGCTACACCTTC. Amino acids: CASSRQPGTGRYGYTF.